This TCR beta chain was obtained from a study of blood T cells in healthy people across ages. Study-level results: Diversity was higher, and naive CD4+ cells more numerous, in long-lived donors than in aged donors.

Using a J-beta primer mix together with a sample-barcoded 5' primer, a second PCR was run for roughly 6 to 12 cycles. TCRdb used MiXCR to reprocess the 5' RACE reads, holding one entry per CDR3 protein. Of about 1.8 million distinct CDR3 sequences listed, about 49% were seen once; the top ten hold about 2.1%. Regarding this clonotype: Its target is not known.

The draw of peripheral blood yielded about 10 milliliters from each donor. Germline V gives CDR1 SGHTA, CDR2 FQGNSA. CDR3 length equals 17 residues. Deletions cut 6 bases from V and 1 base from J, with 21 bases between. This sequence originates from a woman aged 40 to 55 in good health. Sequencing was carried out using blood. The chain joins TRBV7-2 to TRBJ1-1, with D possibly being TRBD1 (5 bases). This CDR3 reads CASSIFGGGVGNTEAFF. For the CDR3, the DNA is TGTGCCAGCAGTATATTCGGGGGTGGGGTAGGGAACACTGAAGCTTTCTTT.